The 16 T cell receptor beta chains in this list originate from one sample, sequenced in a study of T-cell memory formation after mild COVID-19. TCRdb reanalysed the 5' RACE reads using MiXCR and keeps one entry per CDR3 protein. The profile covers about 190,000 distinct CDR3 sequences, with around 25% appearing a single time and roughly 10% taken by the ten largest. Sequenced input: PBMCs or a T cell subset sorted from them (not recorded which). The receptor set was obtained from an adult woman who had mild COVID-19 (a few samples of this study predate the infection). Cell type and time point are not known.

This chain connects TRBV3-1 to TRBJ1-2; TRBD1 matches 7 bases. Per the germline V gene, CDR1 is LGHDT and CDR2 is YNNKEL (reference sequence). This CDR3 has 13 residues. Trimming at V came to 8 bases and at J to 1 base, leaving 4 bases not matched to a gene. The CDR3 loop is CASGAGGNYGYTF. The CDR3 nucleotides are TGTGCCAGCGGGGCAGGGGGTAACTATGGCTACACCTTC.

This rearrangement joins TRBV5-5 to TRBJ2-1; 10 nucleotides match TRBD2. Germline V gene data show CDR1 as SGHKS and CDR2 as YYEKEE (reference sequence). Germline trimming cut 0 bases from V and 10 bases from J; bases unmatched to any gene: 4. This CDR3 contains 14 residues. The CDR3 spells CASSLGQLAGEQFF. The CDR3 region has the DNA TGTGCCAGCAGCTTGGGGCAACTAGCGGGGGAGCAGTTCTTC.

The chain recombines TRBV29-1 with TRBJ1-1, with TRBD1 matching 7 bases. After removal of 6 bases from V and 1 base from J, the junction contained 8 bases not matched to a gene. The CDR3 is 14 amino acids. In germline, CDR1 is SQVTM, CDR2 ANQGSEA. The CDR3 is CSVSPTGSNTEAFF. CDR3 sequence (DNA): TGCAGCGTCTCCCCGACAGGGTCGAACACTGAAGCTTTCTTT. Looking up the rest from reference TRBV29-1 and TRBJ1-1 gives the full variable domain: SAVISQKPSRDICQRGTSLTIQCQVDSQVTMMFWYRQQPGQSLTLIATANQGSEATYESGFVIDKFPISRPNLTFSTLTVSNMSPEDSSIYLCSVSPTGSNTEAFFGQGTRLTVV.

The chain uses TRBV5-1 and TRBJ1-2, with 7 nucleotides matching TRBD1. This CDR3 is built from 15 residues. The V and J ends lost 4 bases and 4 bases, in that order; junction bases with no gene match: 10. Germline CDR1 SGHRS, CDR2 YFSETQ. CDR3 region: CASSPVEGAPYGYTF. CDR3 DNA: TGCGCCAGCAGCCCGGTGGAGGGGGCGCCCTATGGCTACACCTTC.

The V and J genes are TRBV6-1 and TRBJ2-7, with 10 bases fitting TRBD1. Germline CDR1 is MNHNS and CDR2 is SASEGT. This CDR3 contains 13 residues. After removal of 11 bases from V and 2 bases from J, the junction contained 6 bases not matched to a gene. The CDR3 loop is CAAHGTGAYEQYF. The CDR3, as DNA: TGTGCCGCACACGGGACAGGGGCCTACGAGCAGTACTTC.

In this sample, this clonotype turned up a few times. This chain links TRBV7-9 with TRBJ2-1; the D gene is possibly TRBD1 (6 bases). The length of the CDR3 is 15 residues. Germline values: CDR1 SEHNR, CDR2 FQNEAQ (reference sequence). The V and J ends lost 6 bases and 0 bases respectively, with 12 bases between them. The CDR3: CASSLWTVSYNEQFF. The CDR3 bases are TGTGCCAGCAGTCTTTGGACAGTCTCCTACAATGAGCAGTTCTTC.

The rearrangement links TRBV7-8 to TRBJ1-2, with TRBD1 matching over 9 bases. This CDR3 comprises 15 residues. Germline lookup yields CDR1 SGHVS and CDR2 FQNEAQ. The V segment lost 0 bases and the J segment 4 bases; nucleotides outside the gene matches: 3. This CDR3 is CASSLAGTGSYGYTF. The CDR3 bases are TGTGCCAGCAGCTTAGCCGGGACAGGGAGCTATGGCTACACCTTC.

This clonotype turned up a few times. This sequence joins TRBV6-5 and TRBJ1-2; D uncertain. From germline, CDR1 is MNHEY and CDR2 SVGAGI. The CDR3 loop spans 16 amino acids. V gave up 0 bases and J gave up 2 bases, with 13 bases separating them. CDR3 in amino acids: CASSYSGGNSNYGYTF. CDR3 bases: TGTGCCAGCAGTTACTCAGGCGGGAACTCGAACTATGGCTACACCTTC.

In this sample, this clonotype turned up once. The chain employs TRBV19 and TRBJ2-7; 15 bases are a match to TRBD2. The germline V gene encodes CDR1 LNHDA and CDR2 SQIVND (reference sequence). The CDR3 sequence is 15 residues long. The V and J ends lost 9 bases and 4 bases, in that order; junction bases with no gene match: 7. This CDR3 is CASHGLAGGQYEQYF. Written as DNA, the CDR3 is TGTGCCAGCCACGGACTAGCGGGAGGGCAATACGAGCAGTACTTC. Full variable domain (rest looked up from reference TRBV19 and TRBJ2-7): DGGITQSPKYLFRKEGQNVTLSCEQNLNHDAMYWYRQDPGQGLRLIYYSQIVNDFQKGDIAEGYSVSREKKESFPLTVTSAQKNPTAFYLCASHGLAGGQYEQYFGPGTRLTVT.

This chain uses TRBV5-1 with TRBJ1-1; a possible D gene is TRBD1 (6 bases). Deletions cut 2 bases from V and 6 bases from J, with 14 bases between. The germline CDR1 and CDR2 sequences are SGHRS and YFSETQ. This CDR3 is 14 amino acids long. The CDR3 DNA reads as TGCGCCAGCAGCTTTAACAGGGAAAGCCCTGAAGCTTTCTTT. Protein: CASSFNRESPEAFF.

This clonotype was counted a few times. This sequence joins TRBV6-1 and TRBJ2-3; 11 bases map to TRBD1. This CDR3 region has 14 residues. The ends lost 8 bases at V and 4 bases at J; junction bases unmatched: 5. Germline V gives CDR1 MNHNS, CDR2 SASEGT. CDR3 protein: CASGTGGGADTQYF. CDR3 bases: TGTGCCAGCGGGACAGGGGGGGGGGCAGATACGCAGTATTTT.

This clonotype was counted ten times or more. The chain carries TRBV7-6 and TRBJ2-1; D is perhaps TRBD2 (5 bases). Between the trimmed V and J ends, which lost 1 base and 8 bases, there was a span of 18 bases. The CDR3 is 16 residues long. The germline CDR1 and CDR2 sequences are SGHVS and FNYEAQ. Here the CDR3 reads CASSLGLASSGYEQFF. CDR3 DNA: TGTGCCAGCAGCTTAGGTCTAGCCTCCTCAGGATATGAGCAGTTCTTC.

The CDR3 DNA reads TGTGCCAGCAGCTTACTAGCGGGAGACTACAATGAGCAGTTCTTC. This translates into CASSLLAGDYNEQFF. The gene calls are TRBV7-3 and TRBJ2-1; the match to TRBD2 covers 10 bases. CDR1 is SGHTA and CDR2 is FQGTGA in the germline V gene. The CDR3 consists of 15 residues. Trimming took 2 bases from V and 3 from J; bases not matched to a gene: 1.

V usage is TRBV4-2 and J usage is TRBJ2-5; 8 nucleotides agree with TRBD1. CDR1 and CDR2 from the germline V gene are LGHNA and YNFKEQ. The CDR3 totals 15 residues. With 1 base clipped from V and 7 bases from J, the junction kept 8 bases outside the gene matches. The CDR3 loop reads CASSQGDRQGATQYF. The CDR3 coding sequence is TGTGCCAGCAGCCAAGGGGACAGGCAAGGAGCGACCCAGTACTTC.

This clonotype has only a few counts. The CDR3 reads CSARRSLASTGELFF. The CDR3 DNA reads as TGCAGTGCTAGGAGGTCCTTAGCGAGCACCGGGGAGCTGTTTTTT. The gene calls are TRBV20-1 and TRBJ2-2; a possible D gene is TRBD2 (5 bases). V gave up 3 bases and J gave up 4 bases, with 15 bases separating them. The length of the CDR3 is 15 residues. Germline V CDR1 and CDR2: DFQATT, SNEGSKA (reference sequence).

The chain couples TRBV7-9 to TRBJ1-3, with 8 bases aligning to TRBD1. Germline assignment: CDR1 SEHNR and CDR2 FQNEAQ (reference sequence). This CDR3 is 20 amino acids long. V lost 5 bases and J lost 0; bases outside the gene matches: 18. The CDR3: CASSIRDRGTGVFSGNTIYF. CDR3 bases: TGTGCCAGCAGCATCCGAGACAGGGGTACCGGAGTGTTCTCTGGAAACACCATATATTTT.